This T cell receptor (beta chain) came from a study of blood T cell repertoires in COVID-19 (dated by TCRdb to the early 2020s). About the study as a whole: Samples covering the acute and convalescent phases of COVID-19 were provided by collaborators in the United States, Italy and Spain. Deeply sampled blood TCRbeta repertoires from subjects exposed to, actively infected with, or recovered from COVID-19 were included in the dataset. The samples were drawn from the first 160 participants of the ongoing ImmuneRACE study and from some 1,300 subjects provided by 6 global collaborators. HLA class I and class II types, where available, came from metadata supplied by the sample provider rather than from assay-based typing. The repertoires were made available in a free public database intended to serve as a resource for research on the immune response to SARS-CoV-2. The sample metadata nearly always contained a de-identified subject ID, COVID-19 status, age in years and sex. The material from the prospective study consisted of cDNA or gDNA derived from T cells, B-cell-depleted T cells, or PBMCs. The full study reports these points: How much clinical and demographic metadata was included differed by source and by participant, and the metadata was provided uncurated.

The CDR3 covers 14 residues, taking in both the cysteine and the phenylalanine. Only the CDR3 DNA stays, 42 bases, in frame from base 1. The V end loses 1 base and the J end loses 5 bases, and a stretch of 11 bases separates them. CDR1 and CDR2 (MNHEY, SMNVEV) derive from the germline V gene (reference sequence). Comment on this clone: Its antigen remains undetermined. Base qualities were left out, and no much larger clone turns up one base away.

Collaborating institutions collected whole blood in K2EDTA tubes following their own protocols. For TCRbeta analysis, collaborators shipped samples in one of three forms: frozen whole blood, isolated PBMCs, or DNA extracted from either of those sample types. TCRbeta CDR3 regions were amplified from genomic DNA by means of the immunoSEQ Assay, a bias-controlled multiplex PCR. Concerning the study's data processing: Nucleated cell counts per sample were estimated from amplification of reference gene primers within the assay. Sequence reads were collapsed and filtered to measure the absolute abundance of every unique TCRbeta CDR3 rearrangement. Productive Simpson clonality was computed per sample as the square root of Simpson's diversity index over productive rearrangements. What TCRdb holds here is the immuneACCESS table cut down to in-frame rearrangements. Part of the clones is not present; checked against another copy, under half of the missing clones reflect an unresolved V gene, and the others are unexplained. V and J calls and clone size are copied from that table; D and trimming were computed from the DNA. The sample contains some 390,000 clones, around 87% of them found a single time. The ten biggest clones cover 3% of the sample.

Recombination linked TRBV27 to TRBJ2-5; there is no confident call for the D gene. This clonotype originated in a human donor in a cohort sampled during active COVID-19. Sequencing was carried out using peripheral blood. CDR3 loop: CASSLYGPGETQYF. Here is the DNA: TGTGCCAGCAGTTTATATGGCCCCGGGGAGACCCAGTACTTC.